This T cell receptor (beta chain) was sequenced during a study of molecular identifiers for immune sequencing clone quantification. Looking at the study overall: Sequencing covered four of five parts into which replicate RNA from around 20,000 or 100,000 naive CD8 cells was split.

Germline V gene data show CDR1 as SGHTA and CDR2 as FQGNSA. This CDR3 has 13 residues. The junction had 15 bases not matched to a gene; V was cut back by 6 bases and J by 13 bases. A single record per CDR3 protein comes from TCRdb applying MiXCR to the PCR reads. Of hundreds of thousands of distinct CDR3 sequences in the sample, 25% were seen once. This TCR came from a human donor in good health. Some libraries in this study had Jurkat cell RNA spiked in. The chain combines TRBV7-2 with TRBJ2-7, with 7 nucleotides matching TRBD2. The sample consisted of naive CD8+ T cells from blood, with Jurkat cell RNA spiked in. Subset indicated: FACS-sorted CD8+CD4-CCR7+CD45RA+ naive T cells. CDR3 amino acids: CASRFPGDYEPYF. For the CDR3, the DNA is TGTGCCAGCAGATTCCCGGGGGACTACGAGCCCTACTTC.